This passage covers 15 T cell receptor beta chains from one sample sequenced in a study of T-cell reconstitution after alpha-beta-depleted transplantation in children. Unique molecular identifiers were incorporated during preparation of the TCRbeta library. TCRdb reanalysed the PCR reads using MiXCR and keeps one entry per CDR3 protein. Of around 340,000 distinct CDR3 sequences in the sample, about an eighth are singletons; the top ten hold 4.3%. The sequencing here drew on PBMCs, taken from the stem cell graft. Source of these receptors: a human donor who donated a stem cell graft to a child with Fanconi anemia.

This clonotype has a handful of counts. The CDR3 DNA follows: TGTGCCAGCAGCTCGGACGGACATCAGCCCCAGCATTTT. This translates into CASSSDGHQPQHF. The rearrangement joins TRBV7-9 to TRBJ1-5; D remains unclear. The CDR3 is made up of 13 amino acids. V shed 4 bases and J shed 5 bases, with 9 bases lying between them. CDR1 and CDR2 (germline): SEHNR, FQNEAQ (reference sequence).

Many counts were recorded for this clonotype. The rearrangement joins TRBV4-2 to TRBJ2-1; D remains ambiguous. This CDR3 region has 17 residues. Looked up from germline, CDR1 is LGHNA and CDR2 is YNFKEQ. V was clipped by 0 bases and J by 3 bases, with 15 bases between them. Here the CDR3 DNA reads TGTGCCAGCAGCCAAGATCCTAAGGGCGGATTCTACAATGAGCAGTTCTTC. Translated, it gives CASSQDPKGGFYNEQFF.

This clonotype was observed a handful of times. The chain links TRBV5-1 to TRBJ1-1; maybe TRBD1 (5 bases). Trimming removed 0 bases from V and 7 bases from J, with 10 bases in between. The CDR3 sequence is 13 residues long. CDR1 and CDR2 (germline): SGHRS, YFSETQ. CDR3 loop: CASSLGSGGEAFF. In DNA form, the CDR3 reads TGCGCCAGCAGCTTGGGATCCGGGGGTGAAGCTTTCTTT.

This clonotype was found a few times. V gene TRBV18 combines with J gene TRBJ2-2; no firm D call. The CDR3 covers 17 residues. V lost 4 bases and J 0 bases, leaving 15 bases between the germline ends. The germline V gene encodes CDR1 KGHSH and CDR2 LQKENI. In nucleotides, the CDR3 is TGTGCCAGCTCACAGGACCGAAAGGCAGCGAACACCGGGGAGCTGTTTTTT. Its translation is CASSQDRKAANTGELFF.

This clonotype turned up a few times. This chain links TRBV21-1 with TRBJ1-3; the table's D call of TRBD1 was not tested on the DNA. TRBV21-1 is a recognized pseudogene. The CDR3 covers 18 residues. CDR3 sequence reads: CASSKVLGQRSSGNTIYF. DNA for the CDR3: TGTGCCAGCAGCAAAGTATTAGGACAGCGTTCCTCTGGAAACACCATATATTTT.

The rearrangement uses TRBV7-8 and TRBJ1-4; 9 bases map to TRBD1. The germline V gene encodes CDR1 SGHVS and CDR2 FQNEAQ. Trimming took 2 bases from V and 4 from J; bases not matched to a gene: 11. CDR3 length: 18 residues. The DNA of the CDR3 is TGTGCCAGCAGCTTAACCCCCCGACAGGGGGGGATTAATGAAAAACTGTTTTTT. Protein product: CASSLTPRQGGINEKLFF.

The V call is TRBV29-1, the J call TRBJ2-3; TRBD2 is a possible D gene (6 bases). The V end was cut by 3 bases, the J end by 3 bases, with 10 bases between. The CDR3 runs to 13 residues. Germline assignment: CDR1 SQVTM and CDR2 ANQGSEA. The CDR3 DNA reads TGCAGCGTTGACGGCGGGGTTACAGATACGCAGTATTTT. Translated: CSVDGGVTDTQYF.

About this clonotype: Since no conserved phenylalanine or tryptophan closes the CDR3, a read error is the likely cause. The chain has TRBV7-8 and TRBJ1-2; D perhaps matches TRBD1 (5 bases). The length of the CDR3 is 16 residues. Germline V gene lookup returns CDR1 SGHVS and CDR2 FQNEAQ. Trimming took off 3 bases at V and 1 base at J, with 15 bases between the two ends. Written as DNA, the CDR3 is TGTGCCAGCAGCTTGGCTTACCGGGACTATAACTATGGCTACACCTCC. Its translation is CASSLAYRDYNYGYTS.

The V gene is TRBV20-1, the J gene TRBJ1-2; D not certain. Germline loops: CDR1 DFQATT, CDR2 SNEGSKA (reference sequence). V dropped 0 bases and J dropped 2 bases, with 10 bases sitting between them. The CDR3 loop spans 14 amino acids. The CDR3 nucleotides are TGCAGTGCTAGAGATCGAAAAGCAAACTATGGCTACACCTTC. Translating it yields CSARDRKANYGYTF.

This clonotype has a count of ten or more. This chain uses TRBV20-1 with TRBJ2-5, with a tentative D call TRBD2 (5 bases). The CDR3 loop spans 11 amino acids. Germline V gene sequence: CDR1 DFQATT, CDR2 SNEGSKA (reference sequence). Trimming took off 7 bases at V and 2 bases at J, with 8 bases between the two ends. CDR3 protein: CSVLAQETQYF. CDR3 DNA sequence: TGCAGTGTTTTAGCGCAAGAGACCCAGTACTTC.

This clonotype was seen many times. The chain joins TRBV5-1 to TRBJ2-7; 9 bases map to TRBD1. The junction had 6 bases not matched to a gene; V was cut back by 4 bases and J by 4 bases. This CDR3 comprises 14 residues. Germline CDR1 and CDR2: SGHRS and YFSETQ. The CDR3 protein is CASSPDGTGYEQYF. The CDR3 coding sequence is TGCGCCAGCAGCCCGGACGGGACAGGGTACGAGCAGTACTTC.

The rearrangement joins TRBV5-1 to TRBJ1-3, with TRBD1 matching 7 bases. Trimming took 2 bases from V and 4 from J; bases not matched to a gene: 6. The CDR3 is 15 residues long. The V gene's germline CDR1 is SGHRS and CDR2 YFSETQ. The CDR3 bases are TGCGCCAGCAGCTTACAGGGGTTGGACGGAAACACCATATATTTT. Amino acid sequence: CASSLQGLDGNTIYF.

The rearrangement links TRBV10-3 to TRBJ1-5; D is unclear. The CDR3 covers 13 residues. The germline V and J ends were trimmed by 4 bases and 2 bases, with 6 bases remaining between them. Germline CDR1 and CDR2: ENHRY and SYGVKD. This chain's CDR3 is CAISGDGNQPQHF. For the CDR3, the DNA is TGTGCCATCAGTGGGGATGGCAATCAGCCCCAGCATTTT.

This CDR3 is CASSQDAGAGSPLHF. The CDR3 region has the DNA TGTGCCAGCAGCCAAGATGCGGGGGCAGGTTCACCCCTCCACTTT. V gene TRBV3-1 combines with J gene TRBJ1-6; D may be TRBD1 (6 bases). Looked up from germline, CDR1 is LGHDT and CDR2 is YNNKEL (reference sequence). The CDR3 loop spans 15 amino acids. Trimming removed 0 bases at V and 9 bases at J, with 12 bases between.

The table lists this clonotype with a few counts. The chain has TRBV5-1 and TRBJ2-5; D is unclear. In germline, CDR1 is SGHRS, CDR2 YFSETQ. The germline V and J ends were trimmed by 0 bases and 3 bases, with 9 bases remaining between them. This CDR3 is 14 amino acids long. The CDR3 bases are TGCGCCAGCAGCTTGGCAACAGCTGAAGAGACCCAGTACTTC. It is translated as CASSLATAEETQYF.